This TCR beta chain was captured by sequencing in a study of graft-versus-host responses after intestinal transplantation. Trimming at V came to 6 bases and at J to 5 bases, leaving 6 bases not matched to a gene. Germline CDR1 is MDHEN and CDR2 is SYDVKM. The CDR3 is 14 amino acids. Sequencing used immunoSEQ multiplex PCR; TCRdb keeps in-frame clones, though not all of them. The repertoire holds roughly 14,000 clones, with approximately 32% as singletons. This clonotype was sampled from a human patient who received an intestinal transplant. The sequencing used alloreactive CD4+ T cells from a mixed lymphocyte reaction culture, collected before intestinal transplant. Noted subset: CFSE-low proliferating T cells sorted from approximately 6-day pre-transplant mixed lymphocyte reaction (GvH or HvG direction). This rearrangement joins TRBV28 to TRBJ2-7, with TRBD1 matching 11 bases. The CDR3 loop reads CASRSRDRGDEQYF. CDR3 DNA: TGTGCCAGCAGATCCCGGGACAGGGGGGACGAGCAGTACTTC.